The present T cell receptor (beta chain) was sequenced within a study of blood T cell repertoires in COVID-19 (dated by TCRdb to the early 2020s). Concerning the study at large: The collaborator samples originated in the United States, Italy and Spain and spanned the acute and convalescent phases of COVID-19. Where available, HLA class I and class II types were taken from metadata supplied by the sample provider and were not determined by assay-based typing. Subjects who had been exposed to COVID-19, were actively infected with it, or had recovered from it provided the deeply sampled blood TCRbeta repertoires that made up the dataset. The prospective study material was composed of cDNA or gDNA derived from T cells, B-cell-depleted T cells, or PBMCs. Nearly every sample came with metadata listing a de-identified subject ID, COVID-19 status, age in years and sex. The repertoires were released in a freely available public database intended as a resource for research on the immune response to SARS-CoV-2. Samples came from the ongoing ImmuneRACE study (first 160 participants) plus 1,254 subjects from 6 global collaborators. Overall results and qualifications from the work: How much clinical and demographic metadata was included differed by source and by participant, and the metadata was provided uncurated.

V trim: 7 bases; J trim: 6 bases; unmatched bases: 6. Spanning cysteine to phenylalanine, the CDR3 consists of 13 amino acids. Only CDR3 DNA is held: 39 bases, read in frame from base 1. The germline V gene (reference sequence) yields LNHDA for CDR1 and SQIVND for CDR2. With respect to this clone: This clone's antigen is unknown. Nothing much larger sits one base from this clone, and base qualities are not available.

Collaborating institutions collected whole blood in K2EDTA tubes following their own protocols. Collaborator samples were shipped for TCRbeta analysis as frozen whole blood, isolated PBMCs, or DNA extracted from either sample type. TCRbeta CDR3 regions were amplified from genomic DNA by means of the immunoSEQ Assay, a bias-controlled multiplex PCR. The original methods were these. The number of nucleated cells in each sample was estimated from the amplification of reference gene primers within the assay. Sequence reads were collapsed and filtered to measure the absolute abundance of every unique TCRbeta CDR3 rearrangement. For each sample, productive Simpson clonality was calculated by taking the square root of Simpson's diversity index across productive rearrangements. TCRdb's version of the immuneACCESS table is confined to in-frame rearrangements and falls short of the full clone set. An unresolved V gene accounts for under half of the shortfall where checked; the remainder is of unknown origin. Clone size and V and J calls were adopted from that table, with D and trimming inferred from the DNA. The sample records nearly 50,000 clones, approximately 86% of which are singletons. The top ten clonotypes cover around 5% of the sample.

The sequencing sample was made of peripheral blood. This clonotype was obtained from a man between 35 and 55 years old with active COVID-19. The rearranged chain carries TRBV19 and TRBJ2-1, and 7 junctional nucleotides match TRBD1. The DNA reads TGTGCCAGTACCAGACAGGGAGTCAATGAGCAGTTCTTC. It translates to CASTRQGVNEQFF.